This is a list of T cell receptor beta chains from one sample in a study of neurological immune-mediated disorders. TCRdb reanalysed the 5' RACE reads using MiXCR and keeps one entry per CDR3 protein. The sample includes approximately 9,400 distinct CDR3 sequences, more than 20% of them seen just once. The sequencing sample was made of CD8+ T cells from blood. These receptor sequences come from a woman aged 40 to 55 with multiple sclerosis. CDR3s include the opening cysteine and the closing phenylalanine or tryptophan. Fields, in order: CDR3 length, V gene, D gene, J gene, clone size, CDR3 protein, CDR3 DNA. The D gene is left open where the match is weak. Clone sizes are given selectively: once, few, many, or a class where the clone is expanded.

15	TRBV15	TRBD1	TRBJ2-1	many	CATSIDRGTYNEQFF	TGTGCCACCAGCATTGACAGGGGCACGTACAATGAGCAGTTCTTC
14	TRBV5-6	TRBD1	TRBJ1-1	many	CASSWGQGNTEAFF	TGTGCCAGCAGCTGGGGACAGGGGAACACTGAAGCTTTCTTT
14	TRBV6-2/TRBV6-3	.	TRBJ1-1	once	CASSLSSTNTEAFF	TGTGCCAGCAGTCTGTCATCAACGAACACTGAAGCTTTCTTT
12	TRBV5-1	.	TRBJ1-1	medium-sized	CASNLGVRGAFF	TGCGCCAGCAACTTGGGTGTGAGGGGAGCTTTCTTT
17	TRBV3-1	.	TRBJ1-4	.	CASSQANWDTTNEKLFF	TGTGCCAGCAGCCAAGCGAACTGGGACACAACTAATGAAAAACTGTTTTTT
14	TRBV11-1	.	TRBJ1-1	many	CASSLTAGLTEAFF	TGTGCCAGCAGCTTAACGGCAGGGTTAACTGAAGCTTTCTTT
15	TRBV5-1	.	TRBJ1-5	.	CASSLAGGGNQPQHF	TGCGCCAGCAGCTTAGCGGGGGGCGGCAATCAGCCCCAGCATTTT
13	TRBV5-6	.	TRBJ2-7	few	CASSSQGNNEQYF	TGTGCCAGCAGCTCTCAGGGGAACAACGAGCAGTACTTC
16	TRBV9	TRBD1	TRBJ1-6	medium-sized	CASSGLTGGADSPLHF	TGTGCCAGCAGCGGACTTACAGGGGGCGCCGATTCACCCCTCCACTTT
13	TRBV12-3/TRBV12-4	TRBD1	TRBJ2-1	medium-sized	CASSGTVYNEQFF	TGTGCCAGCAGCGGGACAGTGTACAATGAGCAGTTCTTC
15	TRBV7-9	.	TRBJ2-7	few	CASSPPGRLPYEQYF	TGTGCCAGCAGCCCCCCTGGCAGGCTACCATACGAGCAGTACTTC
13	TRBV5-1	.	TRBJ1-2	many	CASSLDLSYGYTF	TGCGCCAGCAGCTTGGACCTCTCCTATGGCTACACCTTC
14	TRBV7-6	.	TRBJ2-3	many	CASSLAGGTDTQYF	TGTGCCAGCAGCTTAGCGGGGGGCACAGATACGCAGTATTTT
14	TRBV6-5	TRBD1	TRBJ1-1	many	CASSYGGQSGEAFF	TGTGCCAGCAGTTACGGGGGACAGAGTGGTGAAGCTTTCTTT
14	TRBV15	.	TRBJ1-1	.	CATSNAGTNTEAFF	TGTGCCACCAGCAACGCAGGGACGAACACTGAAGCTTTCTTT
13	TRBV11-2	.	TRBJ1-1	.	CASSPHIYTEAFF	TGTGCCAGCAGCCCACACATCTACACTGAAGCTTTCTTT
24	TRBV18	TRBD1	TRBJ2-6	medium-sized	CASSPLPVYYGQGEGTSGANVLTF	TGTGCCAGCTCACCACTACCGGTCTATTATGGACAGGGAGAGGGGACTTCTGGGGCCAACGTCCTGACTTTC
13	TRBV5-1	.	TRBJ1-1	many	CASSLMVNTEAFF	TGCGCCAGCAGCTTGATGGTGAACACTGAAGCTTTCTTT
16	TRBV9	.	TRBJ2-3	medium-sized	CASSAFDGTFTDTQYF	TGTGCCAGCAGCGCTTTCGACGGAACTTTCACAGATACGCAGTATTTT
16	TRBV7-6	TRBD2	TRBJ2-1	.	CASSPLPSGGLDEQFF	TGTGCCAGCAGCCCCTTACCTAGCGGGGGGCTAGATGAGCAGTTCTTC
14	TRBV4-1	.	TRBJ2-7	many	CASSVLRGLYEQYF	TGCGCCAGCAGCGTCCTCCGGGGGCTTTACGAGCAGTACTTC
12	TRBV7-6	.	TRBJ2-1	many	CASSLPGNEQFF	TGTGCCAGCAGCTTACCAGGGAATGAGCAGTTCTTC
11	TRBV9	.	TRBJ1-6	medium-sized	CASSVGSPLHF	TGTGCCAGCAGCGTTGGCTCACCCCTCCACTTT
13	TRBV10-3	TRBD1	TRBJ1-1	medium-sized	CAIRWTGGTEAFF	TGTGCCATCAGGTGGACAGGGGGGACTGAAGCTTTCTTT
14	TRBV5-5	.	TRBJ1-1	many	CASSLDLRNTEAFF	TGTGCCAGCAGCTTGGACCTCAGGAACACTGAAGCTTTCTTT
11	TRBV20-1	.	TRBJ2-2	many	CSARVGGELFF	TGCAGTGCTAGAGTTGGCGGGGAGCTGTTTTTT
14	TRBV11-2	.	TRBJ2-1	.	CASSLADPYNEQFF	TGTGCCAGCAGCTTAGCAGATCCCTACAATGAGCAGTTCTTC
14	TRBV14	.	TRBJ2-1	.	CASSQVGPYNEQFF	TGTGCCAGCAGCCAAGTAGGGCCGTACAATGAGCAGTTCTTC
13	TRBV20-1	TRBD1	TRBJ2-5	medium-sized	CSAPDRGPETQYF	TGCAGTGCCCCAGACAGGGGGCCGGAGACCCAGTACTTC
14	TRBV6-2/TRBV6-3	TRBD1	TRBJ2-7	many	CASSSGQRPYEQYF	TGTGCCAGCAGTTCGGGACAGAGACCCTACGAGCAGTACTTC
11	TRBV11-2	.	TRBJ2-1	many	CASSSDRGLFF	TGTGCCAGCAGCTCAGACCGCGGTCTGTTCTTC
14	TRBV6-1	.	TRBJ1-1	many	CAGGDLSMNTEAFF	TGTGCCGGGGGGGACCTATCCATGAACACTGAAGCTTTCTTT
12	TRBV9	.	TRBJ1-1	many	CASSVGDFEAFF	TGTGCCAGCAGCGTAGGCGACTTTGAAGCTTTCTTT
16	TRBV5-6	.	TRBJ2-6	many	CASSLAGGTGANVLTF	TGTGCCAGCAGCTTGGCGGGGGGCACTGGGGCCAACGTCCTGACTTTC
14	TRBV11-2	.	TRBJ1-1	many	CASSLQDPLGEAFF	TGTGCCAGCAGCTTACAGGACCCGCTTGGGGAAGCTTTCTTT
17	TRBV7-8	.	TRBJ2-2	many	CASSLAGAGWGTGELFF	TGTGCCAGCAGCTTAGCGGGGGCAGGGTGGGGGACCGGGGAGCTGTTTTTT
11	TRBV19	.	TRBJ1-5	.	CASSIGGPQHF	TGTGCCAGTAGTATTGGGGGGCCCCAGCATTTT
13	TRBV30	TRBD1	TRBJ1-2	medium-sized	CAWSPQGAEGYTF	TGTGCCTGGAGTCCCCAGGGGGCAGAGGGCTACACCTTC
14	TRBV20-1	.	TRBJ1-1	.	CSARDRVGATEAFF	TGCAGTGCTAGAGATAGAGTGGGGGCTACTGAAGCTTTCTTT
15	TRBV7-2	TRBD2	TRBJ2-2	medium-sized	CASSFHAGGPGELFF	TGTGCCAGCAGCTTTCACGCGGGGGGTCCCGGGGAGCTGTTTTTT
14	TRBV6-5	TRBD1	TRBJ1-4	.	CASSETGLTEKLFF	TGTGCCAGCAGCGAGACAGGGTTAACTGAAAAACTGTTTTTT
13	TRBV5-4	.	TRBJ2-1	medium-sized	CASQGGESDEQFF	TGTGCCAGCCAAGGGGGGGAGAGCGATGAGCAGTTCTTC
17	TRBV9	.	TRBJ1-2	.	CASSVATGINSNYGYTF	TGTGCCAGCAGCGTAGCTACAGGAATTAATTCTAACTATGGCTACACCTTC
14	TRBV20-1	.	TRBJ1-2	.	CSAEKPGTNYGYTF	TGCAGTGCCGAGAAGCCGGGGACTAACTATGGCTACACCTTC
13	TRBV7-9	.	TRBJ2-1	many	CASSLEWKHEQFF	TGTGCCAGCAGTCTCGAGTGGAAACATGAGCAGTTCTTC
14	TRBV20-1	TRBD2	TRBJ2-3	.	CSAIAGVLADTQYF	TGCAGTGCCATAGCGGGGGTCCTGGCAGATACGCAGTATTTT
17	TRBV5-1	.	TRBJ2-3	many	CASSLSPQQEHTDTQYF	TGCGCCAGCAGCTTGAGTCCCCAACAGGAACACACAGATACGCAGTATTTT
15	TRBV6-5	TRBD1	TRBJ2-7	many	CASSYGTGSFYEQYF	TGTGCCAGCAGTTACGGGACAGGGTCGTTTTACGAGCAGTACTTC
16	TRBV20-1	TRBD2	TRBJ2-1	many	CSAREGGGIIYNEQFF	TGCAGTGCTAGAGAAGGCGGGGGGATCATTTACAATGAGCAGTTCTTC
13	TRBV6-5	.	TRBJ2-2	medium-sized	CASSYVETGELFF	TGTGCCAGCAGTTACGTTGAAACCGGGGAGCTGTTTTTT
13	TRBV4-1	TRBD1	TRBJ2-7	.	CASSPGTVYEQYF	TGCGCCAGCAGCCCAGGGACAGTCTACGAGCAGTACTTC
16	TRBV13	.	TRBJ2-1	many	CASSLGEGRQAGEQFF	TGTGCCAGCAGCTTAGGAGAGGGCCGTCAGGCGGGTGAGCAGTTCTTC
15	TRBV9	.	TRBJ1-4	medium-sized	CASSLQGNSNEKLFF	TGTGCCAGCAGCTTACAGGGAAATTCTAATGAAAAACTGTTTTTT